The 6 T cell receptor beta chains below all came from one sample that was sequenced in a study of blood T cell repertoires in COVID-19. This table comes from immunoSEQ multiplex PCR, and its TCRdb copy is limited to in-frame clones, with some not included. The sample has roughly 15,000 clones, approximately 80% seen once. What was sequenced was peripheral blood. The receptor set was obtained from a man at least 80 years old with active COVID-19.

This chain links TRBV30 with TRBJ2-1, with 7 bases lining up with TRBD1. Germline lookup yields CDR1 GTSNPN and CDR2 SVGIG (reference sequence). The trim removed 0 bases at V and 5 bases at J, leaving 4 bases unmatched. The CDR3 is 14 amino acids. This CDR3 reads CAWSVGGQNNEQFF. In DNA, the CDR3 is TGTGCCTGGAGTGTTGGGGGACAGAACAATGAGCAGTTCTTC.

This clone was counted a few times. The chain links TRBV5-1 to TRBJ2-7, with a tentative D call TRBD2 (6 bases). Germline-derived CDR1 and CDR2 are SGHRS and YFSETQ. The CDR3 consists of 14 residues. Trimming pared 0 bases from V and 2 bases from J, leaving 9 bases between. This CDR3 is CASSLEGTAYEQYF. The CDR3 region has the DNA TGCGCCAGCAGCTTGGAGGGGACTGCCTACGAGCAGTACTTC.

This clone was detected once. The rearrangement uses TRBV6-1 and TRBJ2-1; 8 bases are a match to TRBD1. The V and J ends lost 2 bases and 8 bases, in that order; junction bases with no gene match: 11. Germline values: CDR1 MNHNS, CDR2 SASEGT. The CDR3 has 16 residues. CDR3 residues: CASSESPRQGYDEQFF. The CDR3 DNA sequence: TGTGCCAGCAGTGAAAGTCCCCGACAGGGGTATGATGAGCAGTTCTTC.

The CDR3 loop reads CASSRGSSGRTRSSYEQYF. The CDR3 DNA follows: TGCGCCAGCAGCCGGGGATCGAGCGGGAGGACCAGGAGCTCCTACGAGCAGTACTTC. The rearrangement uses TRBV5-1 and TRBJ2-7; 9 positions agree with TRBD2. This CDR3 comprises 19 residues. The V gene's germline CDR1 is SGHRS and CDR2 YFSETQ. Unmatched junction bases numbered 17, after V lost 4 bases and J lost 0 bases.

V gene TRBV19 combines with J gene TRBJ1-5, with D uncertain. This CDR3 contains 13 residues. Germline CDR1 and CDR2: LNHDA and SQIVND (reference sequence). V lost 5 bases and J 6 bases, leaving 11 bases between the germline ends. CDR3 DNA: TGTGCCAGTAGTGGGGAGGTTGGTCAGCCCCAGCATTTT. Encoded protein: CASSGEVGQPQHF.

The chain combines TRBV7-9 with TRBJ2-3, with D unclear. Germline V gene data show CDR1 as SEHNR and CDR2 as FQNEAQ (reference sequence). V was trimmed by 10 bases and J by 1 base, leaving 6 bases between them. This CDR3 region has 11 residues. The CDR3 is CATSRTDTQYF. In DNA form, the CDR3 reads TGTGCCACGTCCCGCACAGATACGCAGTATTTT.